This T cell receptor (beta chain) was retrieved from a study of blood T cell repertoires in COVID-19. Profiling relied on immunoSEQ multiplex PCR, and the TCRdb table lists in-frame clones only, not all of them. Found here are over 150,000 clones, approximately 78% of them singletons; the top ten hold about 18%. This CDR3 is 17 amino acids long. Germline loops: CDR1 SEHNR, CDR2 FQNEAQ (reference sequence). J was trimmed by 2 bases and V by 4 bases; bases with no gene match: 11. The chain joins TRBV7-9 to TRBJ1-2; TRBD1 matches at 9 bases. The origin of this receptor is a woman aged 50 to 65 who had recovered from COVID-19. The sample comprised PBMCs or T cells enriched from blood (not recorded which). In DNA form, the CDR3 reads TGTGCCAGCAGCTGGGTTCCGGGACAGGGACCGAACTATGGCTACACCTTC. Protein: CASSWVPGQGPNYGYTF.